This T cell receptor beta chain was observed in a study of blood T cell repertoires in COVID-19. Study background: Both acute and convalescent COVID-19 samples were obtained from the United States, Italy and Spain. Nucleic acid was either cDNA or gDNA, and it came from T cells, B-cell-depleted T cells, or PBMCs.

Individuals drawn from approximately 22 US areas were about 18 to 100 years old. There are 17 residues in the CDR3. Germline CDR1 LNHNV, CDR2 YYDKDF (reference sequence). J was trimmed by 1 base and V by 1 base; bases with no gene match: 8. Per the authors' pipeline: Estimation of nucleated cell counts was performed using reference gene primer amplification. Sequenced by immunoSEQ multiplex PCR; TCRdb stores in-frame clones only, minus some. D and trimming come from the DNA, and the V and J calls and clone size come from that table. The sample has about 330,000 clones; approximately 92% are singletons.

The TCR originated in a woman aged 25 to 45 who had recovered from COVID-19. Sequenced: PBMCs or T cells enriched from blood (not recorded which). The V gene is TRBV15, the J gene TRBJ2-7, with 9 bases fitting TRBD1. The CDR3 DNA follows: TGTGCCACCAGCAGAGGGGGGGGACAGGGCTTATCCTACGAGCAGTACTTC. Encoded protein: CATSRGGGQGLSYEQYF. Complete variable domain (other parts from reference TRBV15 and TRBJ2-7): DAMVIQNPRYQVTQFGKPVTLSCSQTLNHNVMYWYQQKSSQAPKLLFHYYDKDFNNEADTPDNFQSRRPNTSFCFLDIRSPGLGDTAMYLCATSRGGGQGLSYEQYFGPGTRLTVT.